This TCR beta chain derives from a study of circulating CD8 cells and anti-PD-1 response in melanoma. Four subsets defined by PD-1 and/or TIGIT were sorted from live CD3+CD8+TCRalphabeta+ cells. This clonotype occurred a few times. The QIAseq Immune Repertoire TCR panel built the libraries from around 15 ng of total RNA. TCRdb re-called the reads with MiXCR, one entry per CDR3 protein. The sample has roughly 330 distinct CDR3 sequences; roughly 9.1% are singletons. The sequenced sample was CD8+ T cells from PBMCs, obtained at baseline or after one month of anti-PD-1 therapy (not recorded which). This sequence originates from a human donor with melanoma.

The CDR3 sequence is CASSPSSTDTQYF. The CDR3 DNA reads TGTGCCAGCAGTCCCTCTAGCACAGATACGCAGTATTTT. The chain couples TRBV12-3 or TRBV12-4 to TRBJ2-3; unclear D gene. V was cut by 5 bases and J by 0 bases, with 6 bases left in between. The CDR3 is 13 residues long.